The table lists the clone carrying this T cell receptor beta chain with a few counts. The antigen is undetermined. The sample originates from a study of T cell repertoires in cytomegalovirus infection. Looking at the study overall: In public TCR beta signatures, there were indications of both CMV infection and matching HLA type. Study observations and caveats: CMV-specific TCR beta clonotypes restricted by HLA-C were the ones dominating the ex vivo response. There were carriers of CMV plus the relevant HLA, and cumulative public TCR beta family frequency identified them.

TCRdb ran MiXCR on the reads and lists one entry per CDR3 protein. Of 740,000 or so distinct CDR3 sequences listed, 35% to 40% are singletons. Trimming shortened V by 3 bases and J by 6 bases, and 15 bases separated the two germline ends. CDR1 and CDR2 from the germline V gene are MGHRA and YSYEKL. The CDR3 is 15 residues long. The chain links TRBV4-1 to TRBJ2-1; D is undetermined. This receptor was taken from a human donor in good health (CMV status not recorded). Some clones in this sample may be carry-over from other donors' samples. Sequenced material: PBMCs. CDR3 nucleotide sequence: TGCGCCAGCAGCCAGGCCATTAATGTGGGCAATGAGCAGTTCTTC. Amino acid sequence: CASSQAINVGNEQFF.